This TCR beta chain emerged from a study of CD4 and CD8 cells across lung adenocarcinoma regions. Samples came from patients with localized non-small cell lung adenocarcinoma. TCRdb called the PCR reads again in MiXCR, with one record for every CDR3 protein. The sample holds approximately 4,200 distinct CDR3 sequences, more than 50% seen once. Per the germline V gene, CDR1 is MNHNS and CDR2 is SASEGT. This CDR3 spans 16 amino acids. The receptor comes from a female donor with lung adenocarcinoma. The CD4 and CD8 labels of this study may be unreliable. The sample was CD4+ T cells from the center of a lung tumor. The V gene is TRBV6-1, the J gene TRBJ2-3; D could derive from TRBD1 or TRBD2 (6 bases each). With the DNA end fitting TRBJ2-7 better, the J assignment may be wrong. CDR3 DNA sequence: TGTGCCAGCGGGGGTACCGGGGGCAGTGGCACAGATACGCAGTACTTC. The encoded protein is CASGGTGGSGTDTQYF.